What follows are 9 T cell receptor beta chains derived from one specimen sequenced in a study of T cell responses to AZD1222 COVID-19 vaccine. The protocol was immunoSEQ multiplex PCR, while the TCRdb copy is restricted to in-frame clones and leaves out a portion. The sample shows under 150,000 clones, roughly 90% of them seen only once. This material consisted of peripheral blood, taken 28 days after the second AZD1222 dose. Receptor source: an adult who received the AZD1222 COVID-19 vaccine.

The chain carries TRBV7-9 and TRBJ2-1; TRBD1 matches 7 bases. Per the germline V gene, CDR1 is SEHNR and CDR2 is FQNEAQ (reference sequence). This CDR3 contains 16 residues. V shed 5 bases and J 0 bases; nucleotides not matched to a gene: 7. The CDR3 nucleotides read TGTGCCAGCAGCCCCGGACAGGCGTCCTCCTACAATGAGCAGTTCTTC. This encodes CASSPGQASSYNEQFF. The whole variable domain, filled in from reference TRBV7-9 and TRBJ2-1, reads DTGVSQNPRHKITKRGQNVTFRCDPISEHNRLYWYRQTLGQGPEFLTYFQNEAQLEKSRLLSDRFSAERPKGSFSTLEIQRTEQGDSAMYLCASSPGQASSYNEQFFGPGTRLTVL.

Only one count was recorded for this clone. The J gene is TRBJ2-2, the V gene TRBV10-3; 7 bases map to TRBD1. The CDR3 runs 13 residues. V shed 6 bases, J shed 3 bases, and the junction held 1 base outside the gene matches. Looked up from germline, CDR1 is ENHRY and CDR2 is SYGVKD. CDR3 nucleotides: TGTGCCATCAGAGACAGGGACACCGGGGAGCTGTTTTTT. It encodes CAIRDRDTGELFF.

V is TRBV7-9 and J is TRBJ1-1; D gene ambiguous. Trimming stripped 1 base from V and 7 bases from J, with 10 bases between. Germline CDR1 reads SEHNR; CDR2 reads FQNEAQ (reference sequence). This CDR3 comprises 13 residues. CDR3 DNA: TGTGCCAGCAGCTTAGGGTCAGTTGTTGAAGCTTTCTTT. Translating gives CASSLGSVVEAFF.

There are a few counts of this clone. This CDR3 is CASSLAGTGGLETQYF. The CDR3 DNA sequence: TGTGCCAGCAGCTTGGCCGGGACAGGGGGCCTCGAGACCCAGTACTTC. The chain uses TRBV5-4 and TRBJ2-5, with TRBD1 matching over 12 bases. The CDR3 covers 16 residues. Germline CDR1 and CDR2: SGHNT and YYREEE (reference sequence). After removal of 0 bases from V and 5 bases from J, the junction contained 5 bases not matched to a gene. Full variable domain (missing parts from reference TRBV5-4 and TRBJ2-5): ETGVTQSPTHLIKTRGQQVTLRCSSQSGHNTVSWYQQALGQGPQFIFQYYREEENGRGNFPPRFSGLQFPNYSSELNVNALELDDSALYLCASSLAGTGGLETQYFGPGTRLLVL.

This clone was observed a single time. CDR3 sequence: CASSYRGPVDEQFF. Here the CDR3 DNA reads TGTGCCAGCAGCTACAGGGGGCCGGTCGATGAGCAGTTCTTC. V usage is TRBV6-5 and J usage is TRBJ2-1; 9 bases match TRBD1. CDR1 and CDR2 (germline): MNHEY, SVGAGI. V was clipped by 6 bases and J by 8 bases; unmatched bases: 8. This CDR3 has 14 residues.

The rearrangement uses TRBV11-3 and TRBJ2-1; perhaps TRBD2 as D (5 bases). This CDR3 has 13 amino acids. V dropped 1 base and J dropped 4 bases, with 5 bases sitting between them. Germline assignment: CDR1 SGHNT and CDR2 YENEEA. The CDR3 sequence is CASSLGRYNEQFF. The DNA for the CDR3 is TGTGCCAGCAGCTTAGGGAGGTACAATGAGCAGTTCTTC.

The chain carries TRBV15 and TRBJ1-6; the match to TRBD1 covers 10 bases. Germline CDR1 reads LNHNV; CDR2 reads YYDKDF (reference sequence). The CDR3 is 16 amino acids. With V trimmed by 0 bases and J by 8 bases, 4 bases remained unmatched. CDR3 nucleotide sequence: TGTGCCACCAGCAGAGAGAAGGGACAGGGGTATTCACCCCTCCACTTT. It codes for CATSREKGQGYSPLHF.

V gene TRBV6-2 or TRBV6-3 combines with J gene TRBJ1-5; 9 bases agree with TRBD1. The trim removed 0 bases at V and 4 bases at J, leaving 10 bases unmatched. Germline V CDR1 and CDR2: MNHEY, SVGEGT. The CDR3 consists of 18 residues. The CDR3 loop reads CASSYSTRDRVGNQPQHF. The DNA of the CDR3 is TGTGCCAGCAGTTACTCGACCCGGGACAGGGTAGGGAATCAGCCCCAGCATTTT.

The chain combines TRBV9 with TRBJ1-1; D ambiguous. V was cut by 0 bases and J by 5 bases, with 8 bases left in between. Germline CDR1 reads SGDLS; CDR2 reads YYNGEE. The CDR3 runs to 13 residues. The CDR3 DNA is TGTGCCAGCAGCGTAGTCGGGCCGACTGAAGCTTTCTTT. Translated: CASSVVGPTEAFF.